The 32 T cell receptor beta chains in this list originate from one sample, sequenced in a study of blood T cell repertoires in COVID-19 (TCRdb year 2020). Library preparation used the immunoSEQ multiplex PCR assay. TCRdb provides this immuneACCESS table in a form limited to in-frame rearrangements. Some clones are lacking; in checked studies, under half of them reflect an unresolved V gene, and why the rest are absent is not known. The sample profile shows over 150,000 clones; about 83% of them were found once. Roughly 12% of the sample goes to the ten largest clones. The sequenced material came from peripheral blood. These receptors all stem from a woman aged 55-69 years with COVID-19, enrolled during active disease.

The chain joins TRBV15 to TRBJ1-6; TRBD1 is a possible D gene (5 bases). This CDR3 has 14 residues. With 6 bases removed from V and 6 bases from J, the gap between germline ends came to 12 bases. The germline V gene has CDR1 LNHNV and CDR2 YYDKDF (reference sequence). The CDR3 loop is CATSFLTVNSPLHF. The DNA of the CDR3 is TGTGCCACCAGTTTCTTGACAGTTAATTCACCCCTCCACTTT.

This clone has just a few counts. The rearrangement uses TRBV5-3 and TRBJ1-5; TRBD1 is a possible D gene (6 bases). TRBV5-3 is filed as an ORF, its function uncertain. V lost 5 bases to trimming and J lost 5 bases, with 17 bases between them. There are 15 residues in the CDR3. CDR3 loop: CARRLGDIPYQPQHF. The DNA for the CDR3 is TGTGCCAGAAGACTGGGGGACATCCCTTATCAGCCCCAGCATTTT.

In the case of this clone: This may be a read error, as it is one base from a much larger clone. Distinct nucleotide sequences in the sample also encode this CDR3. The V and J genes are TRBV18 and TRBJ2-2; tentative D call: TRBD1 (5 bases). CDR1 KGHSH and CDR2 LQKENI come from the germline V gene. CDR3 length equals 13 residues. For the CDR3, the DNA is TGTGCCAGCTCGACAGTCCCAACCGGAGAGCTGTTTTTT. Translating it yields CASSTVPTGELFF.

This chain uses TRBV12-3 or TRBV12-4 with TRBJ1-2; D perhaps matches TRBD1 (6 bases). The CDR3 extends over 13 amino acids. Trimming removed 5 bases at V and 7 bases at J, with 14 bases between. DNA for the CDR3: TGTGCCAGCAGTACCCAGGGGTTCAGTGGCTACACCTTC. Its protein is CASSTQGFSGYTF.

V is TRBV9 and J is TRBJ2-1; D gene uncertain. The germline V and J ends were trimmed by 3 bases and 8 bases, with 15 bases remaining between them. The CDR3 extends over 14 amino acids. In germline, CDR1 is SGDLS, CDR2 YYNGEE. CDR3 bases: TGTGCCAGCAGCGCCCCGAACACAGCCGATGAGCAGTTCTTC. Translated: CASSAPNTADEQFF.

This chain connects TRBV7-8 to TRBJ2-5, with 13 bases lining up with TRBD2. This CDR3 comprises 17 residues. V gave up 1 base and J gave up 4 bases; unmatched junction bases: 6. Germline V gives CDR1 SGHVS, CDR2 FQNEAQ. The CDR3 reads CASSLVPTSGRGETQYF. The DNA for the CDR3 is TGTGCCAGCAGCTTAGTTCCTACTAGCGGGAGGGGAGAGACCCAGTACTTC.

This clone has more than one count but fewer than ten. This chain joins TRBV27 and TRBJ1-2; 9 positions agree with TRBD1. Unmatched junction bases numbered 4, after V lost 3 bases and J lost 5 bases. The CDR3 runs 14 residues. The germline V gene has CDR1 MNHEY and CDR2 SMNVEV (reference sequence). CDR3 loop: CASSFFDRGYGYTF. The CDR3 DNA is TGTGCCAGCAGTTTTTTCGACAGGGGGTATGGCTACACCTTC.

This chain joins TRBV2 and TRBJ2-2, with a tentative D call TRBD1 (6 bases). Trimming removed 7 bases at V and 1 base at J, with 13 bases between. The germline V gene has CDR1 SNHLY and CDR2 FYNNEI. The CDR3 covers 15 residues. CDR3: CASNYLGQNTGELFF. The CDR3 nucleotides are TGTGCCAGCAACTATCTGGGACAGAACACCGGGGAGCTGTTTTTT. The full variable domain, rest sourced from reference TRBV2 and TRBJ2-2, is EPEVTQTPSHQVTQMGQEVILRCVPISNHLYFYWYRQILGQKVEFLVSFYNNEISEKSEIFDDQFSVERPDGSNFTLKIRSTKLEDSAMYFCASNYLGQNTGELFFGEGSRLTVL.

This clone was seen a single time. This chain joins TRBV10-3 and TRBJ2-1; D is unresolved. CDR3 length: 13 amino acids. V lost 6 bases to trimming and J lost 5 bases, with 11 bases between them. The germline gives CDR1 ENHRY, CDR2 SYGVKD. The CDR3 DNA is TGTGCCATCAGCCCGAGAGGAGACAATGAGCAGTTCTTC. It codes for CAISPRGDNEQFF.

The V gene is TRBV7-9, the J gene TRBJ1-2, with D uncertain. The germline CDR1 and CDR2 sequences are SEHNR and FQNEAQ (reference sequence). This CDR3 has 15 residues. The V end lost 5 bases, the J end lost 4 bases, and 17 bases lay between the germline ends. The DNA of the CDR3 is TGTGCCAGCAGCCAAATAGCTCGGGGTGGCTATGGCTACACCTTC. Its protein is CASSQIARGGYGYTF. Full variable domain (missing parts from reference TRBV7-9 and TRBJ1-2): DTGVSQNPRHKITKRGQNVTFRCDPISEHNRLYWYRQTLGQGPEFLTYFQNEAQLEKSRLLSDRFSAERPKGSFSTLEIQRTEQGDSAMYLCASSQIARGGYGYTFGSGTRLTVV.

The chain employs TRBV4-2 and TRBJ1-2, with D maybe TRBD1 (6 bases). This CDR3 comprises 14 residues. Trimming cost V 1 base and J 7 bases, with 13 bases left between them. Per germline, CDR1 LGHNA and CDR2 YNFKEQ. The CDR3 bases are TGTGCCAGCAGCCAAGGGTCGATGGGGGCTGGCTACACCTTC. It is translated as CASSQGSMGAGYTF.

CDR3 nucleotides: TGTGCCAGTAGTATATTGCAGGGCGCGACTTCGGGTGGCTACACCTTC. It specifies CASSILQGATSGGYTF. J is TRBJ1-2 and V is TRBV19; D is perhaps TRBD1 (5 bases). CDR1 and CDR2 (germline): LNHDA, SQIVND (reference sequence). The CDR3 has 16 amino acids. V lost 2 bases and J 7 bases, leaving 20 bases between the germline ends.

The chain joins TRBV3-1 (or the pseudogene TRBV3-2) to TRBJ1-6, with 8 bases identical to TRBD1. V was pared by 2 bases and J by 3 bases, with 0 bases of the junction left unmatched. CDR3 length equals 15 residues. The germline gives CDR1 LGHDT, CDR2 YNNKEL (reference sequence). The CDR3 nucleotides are TGTGCCAGCAGCCAAACAGGGGGCTATAATTCACCCCTCCACTTT. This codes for CASSQTGGYNSPLHF.

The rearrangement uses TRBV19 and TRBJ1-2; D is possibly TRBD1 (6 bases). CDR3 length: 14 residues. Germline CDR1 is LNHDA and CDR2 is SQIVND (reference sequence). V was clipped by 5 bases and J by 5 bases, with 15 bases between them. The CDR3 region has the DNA TGTGCCAGTAGTGCGGACAGAAAAGAGTATGGCTACACCTTC. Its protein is CASSADRKEYGYTF. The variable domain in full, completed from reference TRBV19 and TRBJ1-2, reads DGGITQSPKYLFRKEGQNVTLSCEQNLNHDAMYWYRQDPGQGLRLIYYSQIVNDFQKGDIAEGYSVSREKKESFPLTVTSAQKNPTAFYLCASSADRKEYGYTFGSGTRLTVV.

CDR3 in amino acids: CASSISSRQGGYGYTF. The DNA of the CDR3 is TGTGCCAGTAGTATTTCGTCGCGACAGGGAGGCTATGGCTACACCTTC. The chain carries TRBV19 and TRBJ1-2; TRBD1 matches at 7 bases. The CDR3 is 16 amino acids. V was pared by 3 bases and J by 4 bases, with 11 bases of the junction left unmatched. Germline values: CDR1 LNHDA, CDR2 SQIVND (reference sequence). The full variable domain, with the rest looked up from reference TRBV19 and TRBJ1-2, is DGGITQSPKYLFRKEGQNVTLSCEQNLNHDAMYWYRQDPGQGLRLIYYSQIVNDFQKGDIAEGYSVSREKKESFPLTVTSAQKNPTAFYLCASSISSRQGGYGYTFGSGTRLTVV.

In DNA form, the CDR3 reads TGTGCCAGCTCACCCGGTTTAGGGGTAGACAATCAGCCCCAGCATTTT. It codes for CASSPGLGVDNQPQHF. This chain joins TRBV18 and TRBJ1-5; tentatively, D is TRBD1 (5 bases). This CDR3 has 16 residues. Germline loops: CDR1 KGHSH, CDR2 LQKENI. V was shortened by 3 bases and J by 3 bases, with 15 bases between the two germline ends.

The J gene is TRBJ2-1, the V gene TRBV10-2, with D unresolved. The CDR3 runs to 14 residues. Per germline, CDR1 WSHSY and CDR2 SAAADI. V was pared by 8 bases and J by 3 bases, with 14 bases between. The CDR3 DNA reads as TGCGCCAGCCACGCCTTTATAGACTACAATGAGCAGTTCTTC. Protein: CASHAFIDYNEQFF.

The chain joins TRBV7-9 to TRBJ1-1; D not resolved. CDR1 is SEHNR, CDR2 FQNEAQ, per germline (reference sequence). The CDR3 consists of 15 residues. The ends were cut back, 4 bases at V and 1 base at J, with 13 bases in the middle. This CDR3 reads CASSSAWASNTEAFF. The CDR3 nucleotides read TGTGCCAGCAGCTCCGCCTGGGCCTCGAACACTGAAGCTTTCTTT.

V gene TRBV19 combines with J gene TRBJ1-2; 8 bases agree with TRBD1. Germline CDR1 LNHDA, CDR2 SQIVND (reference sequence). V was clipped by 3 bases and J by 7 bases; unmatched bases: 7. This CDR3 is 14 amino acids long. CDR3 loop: CASSMDRVSTGYTF. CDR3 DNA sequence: TGTGCCAGTAGTATGGACAGGGTATCGACTGGCTACACCTTC.

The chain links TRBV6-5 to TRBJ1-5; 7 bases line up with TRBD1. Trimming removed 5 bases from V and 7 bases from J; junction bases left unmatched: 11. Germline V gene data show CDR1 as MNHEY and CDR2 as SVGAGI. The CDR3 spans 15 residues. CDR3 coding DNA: TGTGCCAGCAGTAAGCAAGACAGGGAAGGCCAGCCCCAGCATTTT. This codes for CASSKQDREGQPQHF.

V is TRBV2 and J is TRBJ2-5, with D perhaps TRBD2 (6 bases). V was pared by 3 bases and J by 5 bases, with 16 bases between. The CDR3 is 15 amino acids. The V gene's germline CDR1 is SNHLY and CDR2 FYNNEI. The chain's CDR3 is CASSEIGGVGETQYF. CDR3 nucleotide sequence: TGTGCCAGCAGTGAGATCGGCGGGGTTGGGGAGACCCAGTACTTC.

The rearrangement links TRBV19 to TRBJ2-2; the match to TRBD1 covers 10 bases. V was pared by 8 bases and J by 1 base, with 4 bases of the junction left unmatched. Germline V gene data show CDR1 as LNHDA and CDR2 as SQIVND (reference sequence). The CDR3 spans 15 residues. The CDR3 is CASRDRGGNTGELFF. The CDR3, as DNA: TGTGCCAGTCGGGACAGGGGAGGGAACACCGGGGAGCTGTTTTTT.

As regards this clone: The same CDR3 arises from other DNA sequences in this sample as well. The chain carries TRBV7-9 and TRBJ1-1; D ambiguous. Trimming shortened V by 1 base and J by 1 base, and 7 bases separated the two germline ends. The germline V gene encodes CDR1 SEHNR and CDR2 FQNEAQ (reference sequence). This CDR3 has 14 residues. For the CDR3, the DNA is TGTGCCAGCAGCTTAGACGGAGGGAACACTGAAGCTTTCTTT. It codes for CASSLDGGNTEAFF. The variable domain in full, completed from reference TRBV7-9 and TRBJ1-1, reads DTGVSQNPRHKITKRGQNVTFRCDPISEHNRLYWYRQTLGQGPEFLTYFQNEAQLEKSRLLSDRFSAERPKGSFSTLEIQRTEQGDSAMYLCASSLDGGNTEAFFGQGTRLTVV.

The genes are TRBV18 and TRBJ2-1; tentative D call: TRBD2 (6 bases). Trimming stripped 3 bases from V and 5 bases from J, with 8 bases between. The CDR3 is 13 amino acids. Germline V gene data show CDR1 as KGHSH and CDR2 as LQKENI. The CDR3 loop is CASSPGLDNEQFF. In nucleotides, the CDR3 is TGTGCCAGCTCACCGGGACTTGACAATGAGCAGTTCTTC.

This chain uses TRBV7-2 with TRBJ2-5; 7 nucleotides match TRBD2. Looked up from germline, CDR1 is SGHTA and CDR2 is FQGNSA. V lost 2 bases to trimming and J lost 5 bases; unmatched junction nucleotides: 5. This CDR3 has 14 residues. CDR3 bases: TGTGCCAGCAGCTTATTTGGGGGAGGGGAGACCCAGTACTTC. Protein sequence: CASSLFGGGETQYF.

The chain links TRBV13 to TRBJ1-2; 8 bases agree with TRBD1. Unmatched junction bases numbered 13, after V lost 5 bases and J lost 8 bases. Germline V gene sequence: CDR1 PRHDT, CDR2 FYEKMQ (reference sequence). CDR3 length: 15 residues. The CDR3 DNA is TGTGCCAGCAGCGAGCCCAGGGGGCGCCTCTTAGGCTACACCTTC. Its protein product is CASSEPRGRLLGYTF.

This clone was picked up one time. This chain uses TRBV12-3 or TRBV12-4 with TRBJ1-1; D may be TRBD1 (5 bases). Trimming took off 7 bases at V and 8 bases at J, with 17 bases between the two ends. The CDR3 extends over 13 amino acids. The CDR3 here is CASTLRDSEEAFF. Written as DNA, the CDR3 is TGTGCCAGCACCCTAAGGGACTCTGAAGAAGCTTTCTTT.

The CDR3 loop is CASRPGARGGYTF. The DNA of the CDR3 is TGTGCCAGCAGGCCGGGAGCGAGAGGTGGCTACACCTTC. This sequence joins TRBV12-3 or TRBV12-4 and TRBJ1-2; D unresolved. Between the trimmed V and J ends, which lost 6 bases and 7 bases, there was a span of 15 bases. The CDR3 spans 13 residues.

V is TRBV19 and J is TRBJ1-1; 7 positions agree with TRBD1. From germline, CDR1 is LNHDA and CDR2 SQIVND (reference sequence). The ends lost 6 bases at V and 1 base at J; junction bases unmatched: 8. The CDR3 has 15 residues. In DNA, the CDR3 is TGTGCCAGTAGGCTCCGACAGGGCCGGAACACTGAAGCTTTCTTT. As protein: CASRLRQGRNTEAFF.

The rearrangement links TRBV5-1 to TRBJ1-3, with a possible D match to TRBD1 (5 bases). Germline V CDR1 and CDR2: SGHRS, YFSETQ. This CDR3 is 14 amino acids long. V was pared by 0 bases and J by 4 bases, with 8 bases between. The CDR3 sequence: CASSLEGLGNTIYF. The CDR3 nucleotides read TGCGCCAGCAGCTTGGAGGGGTTGGGAAACACCATATATTTT.

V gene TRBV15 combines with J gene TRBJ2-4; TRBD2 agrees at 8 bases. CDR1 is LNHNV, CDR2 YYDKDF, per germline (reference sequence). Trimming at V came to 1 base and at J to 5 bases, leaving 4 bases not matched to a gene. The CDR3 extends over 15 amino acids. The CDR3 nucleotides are TGTGCCACCAGCAGAGCAAGCGGGGGTGAAAACATTCAGTACTTC. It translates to CATSRASGGENIQYF.

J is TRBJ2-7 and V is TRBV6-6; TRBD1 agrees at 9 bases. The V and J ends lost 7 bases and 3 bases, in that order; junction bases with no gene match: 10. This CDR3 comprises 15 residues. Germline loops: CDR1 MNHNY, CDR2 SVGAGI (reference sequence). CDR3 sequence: CASIYGTGRNYEQYV. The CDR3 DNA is TGTGCCAGCATATACGGGACAGGGAGGAACTACGAGCAGTACGTC.